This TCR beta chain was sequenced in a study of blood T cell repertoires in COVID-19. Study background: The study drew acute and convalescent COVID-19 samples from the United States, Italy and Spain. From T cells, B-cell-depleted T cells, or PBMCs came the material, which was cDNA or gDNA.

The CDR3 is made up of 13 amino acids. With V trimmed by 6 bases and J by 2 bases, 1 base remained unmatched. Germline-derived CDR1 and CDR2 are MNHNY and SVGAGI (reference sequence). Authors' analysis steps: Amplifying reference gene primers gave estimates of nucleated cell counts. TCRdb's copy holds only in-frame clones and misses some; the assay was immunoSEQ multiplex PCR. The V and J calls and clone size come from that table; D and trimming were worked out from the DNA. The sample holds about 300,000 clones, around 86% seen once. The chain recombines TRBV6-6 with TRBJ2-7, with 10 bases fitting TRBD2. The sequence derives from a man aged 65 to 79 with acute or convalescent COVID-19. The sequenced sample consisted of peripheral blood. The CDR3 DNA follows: TGTGCCAGCAGAACTAGCGGGGCCTACGAGCAGTACTTC. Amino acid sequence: CASRTSGAYEQYF.